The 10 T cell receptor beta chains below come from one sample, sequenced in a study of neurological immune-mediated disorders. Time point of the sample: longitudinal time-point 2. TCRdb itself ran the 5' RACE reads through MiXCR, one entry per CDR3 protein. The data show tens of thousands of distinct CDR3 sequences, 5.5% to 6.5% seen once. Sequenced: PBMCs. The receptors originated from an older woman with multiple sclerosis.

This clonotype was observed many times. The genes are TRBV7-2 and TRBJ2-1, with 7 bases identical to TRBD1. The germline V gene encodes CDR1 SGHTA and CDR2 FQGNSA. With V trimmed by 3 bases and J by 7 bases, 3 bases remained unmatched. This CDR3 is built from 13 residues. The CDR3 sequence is CASSLGQFNEQFF. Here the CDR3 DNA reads TGTGCCAGCAGCTTGGGACAGTTTAATGAGCAGTTCTTC.

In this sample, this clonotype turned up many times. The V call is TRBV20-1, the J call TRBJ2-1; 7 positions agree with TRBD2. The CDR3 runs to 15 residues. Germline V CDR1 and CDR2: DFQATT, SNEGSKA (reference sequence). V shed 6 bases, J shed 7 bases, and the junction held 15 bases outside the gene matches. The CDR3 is CSAAPVRLAENEQFF. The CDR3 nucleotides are TGCAGTGCAGCCCCGGTGCGACTAGCTGAGAATGAGCAGTTCTTC.

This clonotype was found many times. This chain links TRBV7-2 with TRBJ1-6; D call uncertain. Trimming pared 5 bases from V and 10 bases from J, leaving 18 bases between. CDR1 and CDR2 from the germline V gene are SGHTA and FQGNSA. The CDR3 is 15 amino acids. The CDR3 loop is CASSPRATEGSPLHF. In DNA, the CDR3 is TGTGCCAGCAGCCCCCGGGCCACGGAGGGCTCACCCCTCCACTTT.

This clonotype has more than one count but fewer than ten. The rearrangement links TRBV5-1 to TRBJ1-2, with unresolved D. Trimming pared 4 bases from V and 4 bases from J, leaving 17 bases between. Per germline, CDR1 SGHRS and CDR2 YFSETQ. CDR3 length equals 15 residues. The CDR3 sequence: CASSPPIGSRYGYTF. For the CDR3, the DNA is TGCGCCAGCAGCCCCCCCATAGGGTCCCGCTATGGCTACACCTTC.

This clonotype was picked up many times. CDR3 sequence reads: CASSGTTGGSYTF. The CDR3 DNA follows: TGCGCCAGCAGCGGGACGACAGGGGGCAGCTACACCTTC. This chain joins TRBV5-1 and TRBJ1-2; 10 bases are a match to TRBD1. V dropped 4 bases and J dropped 9; count of bases not matched to a gene: 6. Germline values: CDR1 SGHRS, CDR2 YFSETQ. This CDR3 spans 13 amino acids.

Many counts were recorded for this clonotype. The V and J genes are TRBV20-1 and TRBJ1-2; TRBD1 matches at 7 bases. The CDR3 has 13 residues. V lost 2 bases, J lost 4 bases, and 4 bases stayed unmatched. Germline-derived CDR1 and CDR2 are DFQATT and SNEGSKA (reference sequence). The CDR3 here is CSARRDSRYGYTF. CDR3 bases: TGCAGTGCTAGACGGGACAGCCGCTATGGCTACACCTTC.

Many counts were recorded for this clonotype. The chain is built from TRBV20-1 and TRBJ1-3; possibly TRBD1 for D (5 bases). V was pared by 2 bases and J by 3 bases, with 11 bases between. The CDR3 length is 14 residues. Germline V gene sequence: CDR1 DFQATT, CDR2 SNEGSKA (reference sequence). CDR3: CSARPRQFGNTIYF. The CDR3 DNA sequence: TGCAGTGCTAGACCTCGACAGTTTGGAAACACCATATATTTT.

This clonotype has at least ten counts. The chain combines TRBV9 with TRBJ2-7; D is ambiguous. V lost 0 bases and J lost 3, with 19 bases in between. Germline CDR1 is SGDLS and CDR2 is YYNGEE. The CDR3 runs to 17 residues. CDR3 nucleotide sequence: TGTGCCAGCAGCGTAGGTGTTGGTCGGCCCGAGGACTACGAGCAGTACTTC. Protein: CASSVGVGRPEDYEQYF.

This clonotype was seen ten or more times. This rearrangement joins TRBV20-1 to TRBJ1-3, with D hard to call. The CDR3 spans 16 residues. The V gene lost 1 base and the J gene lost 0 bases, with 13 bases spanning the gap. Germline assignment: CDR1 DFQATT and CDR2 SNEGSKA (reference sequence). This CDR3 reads CSARAAIVLSGNTIYF. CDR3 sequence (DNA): TGCAGTGCTAGAGCCGCCATCGTACTCTCTGGAAACACCATATATTTT.

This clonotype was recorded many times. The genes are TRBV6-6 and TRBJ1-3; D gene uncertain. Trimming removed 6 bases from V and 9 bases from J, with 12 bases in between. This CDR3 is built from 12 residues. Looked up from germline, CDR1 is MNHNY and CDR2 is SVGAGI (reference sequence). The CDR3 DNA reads TGTGCCAGCAGCCTCATTGACGGCACCATATATTTT. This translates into CASSLIDGTIYF.